The rows below give T cell receptor beta chains drawn from one sample of a study of T cell responses to AZD1222 COVID-19 vaccine. Repertoires were generated with immunoSEQ multiplex PCR, while TCRdb's copy carries only in-frame clones and drops some. This repertoire shows around 140,000 clones, around 85% found once; its top ten account for 8%. The sample in question was peripheral blood, obtained on day 0 of AZD1222 vaccination. These receptors all stem from an adult in good health. The CDR3 runs from the conserved cysteine through the conserved F or W. The D gene is left open where the match is weak. Clone size is stated in some rows and not others, as once, few, many or a class when expanded.

size: NA; V: TRBV27; D: TRBD2; J: TRBJ2-1; CDR3: CASSFGPTSGPYNEQFF; DNA: TGTGCCAGCAGTTTCGGTCCTACTAGCGGACCTTACAATGAGCAGTTCTTC
size: once; V: TRBV21-1; D: NA; J: TRBJ2-5; CDR3: CASSKGSTGGLETQYF; DNA: TGTGCCAGCAGCAAAGGGTCTACAGGGGGTTTGGAGACCCAGTACTTC
size: NA; V: TRBV2; D: NA; J: TRBJ1-4; CDR3: CASYGETNEKLFF; DNA: TGTGCCAGCTACGGGGAAACTAATGAAAAACTGTTTTTT
size: NA; V: TRBV9; D: NA; J: TRBJ2-2; CDR3: CASSPPQSNTGELFF; DNA: TGTGCCAGCAGCCCCCCGCAGTCGAACACCGGGGAGCTGTTTTTT
size: NA; V: TRBV2; D: NA; J: TRBJ1-2; CDR3: CASSGTGMHGYTF; DNA: TGTGCCAGCAGTGGTACAGGAATGCATGGCTACACCTTC
size: once; V: TRBV27; D: TRBD2; J: TRBJ2-2; CDR3: CASRFTSGRTTGELFF; DNA: TGTGCCAGCAGATTCACTAGCGGGAGGACTACCGGGGAGCTGTTTTTT
size: NA; V: TRBV11-3; D: NA; J: TRBJ2-1; CDR3: CASSLDPHSSYNEQFF; DNA: TGTGCCAGCAGCTTAGATCCACATAGCTCCTACAATGAGCAGTTCTTC
size: NA; V: TRBV29-1; D: NA; J: TRBJ2-7; CDR3: CTISGAREQYF; DNA: TGCACCATCTCGGGAGCAAGGGAGCAGTACTTC
size: few; V: TRBV2; D: NA; J: TRBJ1-2; CDR3: CASSGAGVGYTF; DNA: TGTGCCAGCAGTGGGGCAGGGGTCGGCTACACCTTC
size: NA; V: TRBV19; D: NA; J: TRBJ1-6; CDR3: CASSIFAGPENNSPLHF; DNA: TGTGCCAGTAGTATCTTCGCGGGGCCAGAGAATAATTCACCCCTCCACTTT
size: NA; V: TRBV5-1; D: NA; J: TRBJ1-6; CDR3: CASSLTRYSPLHF; DNA: TGCGCCAGCAGCTTGACCAGGTACTCACCCCTCCACTTT
size: NA; V: TRBV5-1; D: TRBD2; J: TRBJ2-3; CDR3: CASSTLGGRAADTQYF; DNA: TGCGCCAGCAGCACTCTCGGGGGGAGGGCCGCAGATACGCAGTATTTT
size: few; V: TRBV6-4; D: NA; J: TRBJ2-7; CDR3: CASSQESYEQYF; DNA: TGTGCCAGCAGTCAGGAGAGCTACGAGCAGTACTTC
size: NA; V: TRBV11-2; D: NA; J: TRBJ2-3; CDR3: CASSLNGGADTQYF; DNA: TGTGCCAGCAGCTTAAATGGCGGGGCAGATACGCAGTATTTT
size: NA; V: TRBV4-1; D: NA; J: TRBJ2-7; CDR3: CASSQVLRTFGSYEQYF; DNA: TGCGCCAGCAGCCAAGTACTTCGGACATTTGGTTCCTACGAGCAGTACTTC
size: NA; V: TRBV7-8; D: TRBD2; J: TRBJ2-7; CDR3: CASSAGLAGDQEQYF; DNA: TGTGCCAGCAGCGCAGGACTAGCGGGAGATCAAGAGCAGTACTTC
size: few; V: TRBV5-1; D: NA; J: TRBJ1-3; CDR3: CASSLGQKAGNTIYF; DNA: TGCGCCAGCAGCTTGGGACAGAAAGCTGGAAACACCATATATTTT
size: NA; V: TRBV5-6; D: NA; J: TRBJ2-7; CDR3: CASSLDGGPFSEQYF; DNA: TGTGCCAGCAGCTTGGATGGAGGGCCGTTTTCCGAGCAGTACTTC
size: NA; V: TRBV3-1/TRBV3-2; D: NA; J: TRBJ1-2; CDR3: CASTSGAVYGYTF; DNA: TGTGCCAGCACCTCAGGGGCGGTCTATGGCTACACCTTC
size: once; V: TRBV28; D: NA; J: TRBJ1-2; CDR3: CASRTPPTGYGYTF; DNA: TGTGCCAGCAGGACGCCTCCGACCGGCTATGGCTACACCTTC